This entry lists 9 T cell receptor beta chains sequenced from one sample in a study of cytomegalovirus exposure and HLA in healthy donors. Sequenced by immunoSEQ multiplex PCR; TCRdb stores in-frame clones only, minus some. Of about 110,000 clones listed, around 90% are singletons. The material sequenced was PBMCs. Every receptor here comes from a woman aged 18-29 years in good health and CMV-seropositive.

This clone was recorded at least ten times. The rearrangement joins TRBV28 to TRBJ1-5; 9 nucleotides match TRBD1. Germline V gene lookup returns CDR1 MDHEN and CDR2 SYDVKM. The trim removed 4 bases at V and 6 bases at J, leaving 7 bases unmatched. This CDR3 region has 15 residues. CDR3 amino acids: CASSSGTGSVQPQHF. CDR3 nucleotides: TGTGCCAGCAGTTCGGGGACAGGGTCTGTTCAGCCCCAGCATTTT.

The chain has TRBV28 and TRBJ2-7; D possibly corresponds to TRBD2 (5 bases). Per the germline V gene, CDR1 is MDHEN and CDR2 is SYDVKM. Trimming removed 7 bases at V and 2 bases at J, with 12 bases between. This CDR3 has 13 amino acids. The CDR3: CASTRRVAYEQYF. CDR3 nucleotides: TGTGCCAGCACCCGGCGGGTGGCCTACGAGCAGTACTTC.

The chain links TRBV4-3 to TRBJ2-1; TRBD1 matches 9 bases. After removal of 4 bases from V and 4 bases from J, the junction contained 2 bases not matched to a gene. Germline CDR1 reads LGHNA; CDR2 reads YSLEER. The CDR3 spans 14 residues. The DNA of the CDR3 is TGCGCCAGCAGCCCGGGGACAGGGTACAATGAGCAGTTCTTC. Its translation is CASSPGTGYNEQFF.

This clone was counted a few times. The chain joins TRBV7-9 to TRBJ2-3; 11 bases line up with TRBD1. This CDR3 is built from 16 residues. Germline lookup yields CDR1 SEHNR and CDR2 FQNEAQ (reference sequence). The J segment lost 2 bases and the V segment lost 3 bases, leaving 4 bases of the junction unmatched. CDR3 in DNA: TGTGCCAGCAGCTTGGGGGACAGGGGGGCCACAGATACGCAGTATTTT. Encoded protein: CASSLGDRGATDTQYF.

This clone was observed once. The chain is built from TRBV7-2 and TRBJ1-2; D may be TRBD1 (6 bases). The germline CDR1 and CDR2 sequences are SGHTA and FQGNSA. The ends were cut back, 5 bases at V and 4 bases at J, with 17 bases in the middle. CDR3 length: 15 amino acids. CDR3 DNA sequence: TGTGCCAGCAGCGAACGACAGGAGCCTCTCTATGGCTACACCTTC. Protein: CASSERQEPLYGYTF.

CDR3 sequence (DNA): TGTGCCAGCAGTGTACAGGGCACAGATACGCAGTATTTT. This translates into CASSVQGTDTQYF. This chain uses TRBV2 with TRBJ2-3; possibly TRBD1 for D (5 bases). V gave up 4 bases and J gave up 1 base, with 6 bases separating them. The CDR3 totals 13 residues. Germline V CDR1 and CDR2: SNHLY, FYNNEI.

This clone has a handful of counts. V usage is TRBV4-3 and J usage is TRBJ1-1, with D perhaps matching TRBD1 (6 bases). The CDR3 covers 14 residues. The V end lost 5 bases, the J end lost 1 base, and 11 bases lay between the germline ends. Germline assignment: CDR1 LGHNA and CDR2 YSLEER. The CDR3 DNA reads as TGCGCCAGCAGCGAGGACAGAGCGAACACTGAAGCTTTCTTT. It yields the protein CASSEDRANTEAFF.

The chain couples TRBV28 to TRBJ2-2, with 9 bases fitting TRBD2. This CDR3 has 17 amino acids. The germline CDR1 and CDR2 sequences are MDHEN and SYDVKM. The ends lost 2 bases at V and 4 bases at J; junction bases unmatched: 8. The CDR3 DNA follows: TGTGCCAGCAGTTTAACCCGGCTAGCGGGGAGCACCGGGGAGCTGTTTTTT. The encoded protein is CASSLTRLAGSTGELFF.

This rearrangement joins TRBV5-1 to TRBJ2-1; D is undetermined. CDR1 and CDR2 from the germline V gene are SGHRS and YFSETQ. The V gene lost 4 bases and the J gene lost 7 bases, with 9 bases spanning the gap. CDR3 size: 12 residues. The CDR3 DNA is TGCGCCAGCAGCCCGGGTACGAATGAGCAGTTCTTC. Amino acids: CASSPGTNEQFF. Drawing the rest from reference TRBV5-1 and TRBJ2-1, the complete variable domain is KAGVTQTPRYLIKTRGQQVTLSCSPISGHRSVSWYQQTPGQGLQFLFEYFSETQRNKGNFPGRFSGRQFSNSRSEMNVSTLELGDSALYLCASSPGTNEQFFGPGTRLTVL.